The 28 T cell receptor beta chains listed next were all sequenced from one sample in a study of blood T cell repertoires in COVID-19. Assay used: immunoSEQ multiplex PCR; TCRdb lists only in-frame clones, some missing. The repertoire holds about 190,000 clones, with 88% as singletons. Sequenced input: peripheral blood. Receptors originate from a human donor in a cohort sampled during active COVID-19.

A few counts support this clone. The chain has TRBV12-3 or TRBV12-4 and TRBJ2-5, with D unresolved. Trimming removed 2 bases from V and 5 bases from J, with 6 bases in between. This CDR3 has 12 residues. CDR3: CASSLFMETQYF. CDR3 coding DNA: TGTGCCAGCAGTTTATTCATGGAGACCCAGTACTTC.

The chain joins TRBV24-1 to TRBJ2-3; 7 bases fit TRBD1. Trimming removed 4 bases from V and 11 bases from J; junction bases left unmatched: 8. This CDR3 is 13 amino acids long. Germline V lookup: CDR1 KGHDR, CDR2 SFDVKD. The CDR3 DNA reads TGTGCCACCAGTGACCACAGGGGAACGGTGCAGTATTTT. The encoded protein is CATSDHRGTVQYF.

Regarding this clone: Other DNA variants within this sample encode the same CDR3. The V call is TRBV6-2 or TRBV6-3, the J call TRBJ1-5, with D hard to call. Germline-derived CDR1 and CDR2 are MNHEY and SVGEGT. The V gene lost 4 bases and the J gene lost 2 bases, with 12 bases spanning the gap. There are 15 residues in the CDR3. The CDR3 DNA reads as TGTGCCAGCAGTTTTGGTGGTCTAGGCAATCAGCCCCAGCATTTT. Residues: CASSFGGLGNQPQHF.

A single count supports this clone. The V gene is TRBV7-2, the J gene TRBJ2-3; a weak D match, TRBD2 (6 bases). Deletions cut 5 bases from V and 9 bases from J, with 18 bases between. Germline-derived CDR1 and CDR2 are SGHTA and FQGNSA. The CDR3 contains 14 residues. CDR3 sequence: CASSPSLEGGTQYF. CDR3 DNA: TGTGCCAGCAGCCCGTCTTTGGAGGGAGGAACGCAGTATTTT.

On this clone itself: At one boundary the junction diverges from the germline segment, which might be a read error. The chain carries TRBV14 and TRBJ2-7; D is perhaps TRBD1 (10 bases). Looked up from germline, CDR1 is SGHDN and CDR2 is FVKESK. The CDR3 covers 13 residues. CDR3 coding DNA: TGTGCCAGCAGCCAAGATCTAGCGGGACAGGGGAGCTTC. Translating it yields CASSQDLAGQGSF.

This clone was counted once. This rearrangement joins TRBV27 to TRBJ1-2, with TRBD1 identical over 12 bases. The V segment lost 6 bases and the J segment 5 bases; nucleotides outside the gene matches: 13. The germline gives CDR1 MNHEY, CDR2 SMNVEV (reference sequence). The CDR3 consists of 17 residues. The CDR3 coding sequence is TGTGCCAGCAGCTCTCTTGGGACAGGGGGCTTTAAGTATGGCTACACCTTC. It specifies CASSSLGTGGFKYGYTF.

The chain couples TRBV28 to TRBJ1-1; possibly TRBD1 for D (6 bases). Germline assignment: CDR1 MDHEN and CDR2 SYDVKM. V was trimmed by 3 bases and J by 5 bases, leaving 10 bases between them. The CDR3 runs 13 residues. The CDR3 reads CASSFGQGTEAFF. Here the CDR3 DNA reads TGTGCCAGCAGTTTTGGGCAGGGGACTGAAGCTTTCTTT.

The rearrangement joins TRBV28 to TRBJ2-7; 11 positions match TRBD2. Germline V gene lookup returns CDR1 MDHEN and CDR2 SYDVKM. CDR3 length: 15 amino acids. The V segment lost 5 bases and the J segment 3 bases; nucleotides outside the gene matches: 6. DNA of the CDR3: TGTGCCAGCAGTCTCCGGACTAGCGGGCGCTACGAGCAGTACTTC. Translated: CASSLRTSGRYEQYF.

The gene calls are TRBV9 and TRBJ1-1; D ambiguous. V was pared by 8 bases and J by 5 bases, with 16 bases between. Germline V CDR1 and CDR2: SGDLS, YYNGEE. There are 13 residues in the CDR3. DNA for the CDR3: TGTGCCAGTAAAGAGGCTACGGGGACTGAAGCTTTCTTT. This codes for CASKEATGTEAFF.

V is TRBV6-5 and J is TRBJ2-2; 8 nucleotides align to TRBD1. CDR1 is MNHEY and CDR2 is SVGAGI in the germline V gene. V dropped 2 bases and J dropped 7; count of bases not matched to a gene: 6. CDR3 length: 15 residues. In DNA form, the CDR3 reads TGTGCCAGCAGTTACACCCGGACAGGGTACGGGGAGCTGTTTTTT. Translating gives CASSYTRTGYGELFF.

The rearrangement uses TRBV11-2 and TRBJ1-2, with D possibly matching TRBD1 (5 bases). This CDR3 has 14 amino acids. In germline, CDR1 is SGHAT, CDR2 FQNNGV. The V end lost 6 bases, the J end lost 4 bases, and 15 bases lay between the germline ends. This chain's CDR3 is CASSPSGGFYGYTF. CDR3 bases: TGTGCCAGCAGTCCTTCCGGGGGGTTCTATGGCTACACCTTC.

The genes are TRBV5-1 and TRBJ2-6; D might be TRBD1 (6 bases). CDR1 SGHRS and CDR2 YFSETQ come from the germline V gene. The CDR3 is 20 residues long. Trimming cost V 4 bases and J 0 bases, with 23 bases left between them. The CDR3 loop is CASSNSGQSPLHSGANVLTF. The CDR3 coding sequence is TGCGCCAGCAGCAACAGCGGACAGAGCCCTCTACACTCTGGGGCCAACGTCCTGACTTTC.

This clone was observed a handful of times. The CDR3 sequence is CASSYDIEQGSTGELFF. CDR3 DNA sequence: TGTGCCAGCAGTTATGACATTGAACAGGGATCCACCGGGGAGCTGTTTTTT. This chain connects TRBV6-2 or TRBV6-3 to TRBJ2-2, with D possibly being TRBD1 (6 bases). Germline values: CDR1 MNHEY, CDR2 SVGEGT. V was clipped by 3 bases and J by 4 bases, with 18 bases between them. This CDR3 is 17 amino acids long.

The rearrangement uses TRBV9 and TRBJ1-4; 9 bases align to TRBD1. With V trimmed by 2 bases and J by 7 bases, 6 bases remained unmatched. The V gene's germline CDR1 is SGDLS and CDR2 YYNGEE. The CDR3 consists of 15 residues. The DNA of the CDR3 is TGTGCCAGCAGCGTTCGACAGGGGGTAGGTGAAAAACTGTTTTTT. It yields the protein CASSVRQGVGEKLFF.

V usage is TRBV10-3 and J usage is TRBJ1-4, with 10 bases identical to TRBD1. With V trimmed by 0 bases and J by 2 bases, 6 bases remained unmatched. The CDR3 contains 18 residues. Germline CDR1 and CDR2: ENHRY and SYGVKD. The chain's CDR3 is CAISESPDRGGTNEKLFF. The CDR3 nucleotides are TGTGCCATCAGTGAGTCCCCGGACAGGGGGGGGACTAATGAAAAACTGTTTTTT.

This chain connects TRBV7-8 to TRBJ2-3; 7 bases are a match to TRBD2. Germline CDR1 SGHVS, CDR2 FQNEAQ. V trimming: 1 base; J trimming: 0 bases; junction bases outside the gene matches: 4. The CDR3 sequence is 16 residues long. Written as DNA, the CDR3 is TGTGCCAGCAGCTTAGTTGCTAGCGGTAGCACAGATACGCAGTATTTT. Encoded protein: CASSLVASGSTDTQYF.

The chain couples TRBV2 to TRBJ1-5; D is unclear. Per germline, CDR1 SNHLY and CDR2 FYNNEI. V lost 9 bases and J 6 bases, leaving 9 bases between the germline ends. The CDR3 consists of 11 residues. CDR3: CASGEVQPQHF. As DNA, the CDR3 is TGTGCCAGTGGGGAGGTTCAGCCCCAGCATTTT.

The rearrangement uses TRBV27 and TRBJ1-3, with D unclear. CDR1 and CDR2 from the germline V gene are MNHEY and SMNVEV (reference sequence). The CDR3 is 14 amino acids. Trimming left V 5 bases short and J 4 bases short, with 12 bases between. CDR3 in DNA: TGTGCCAGCAGTACACAGAGCCAGGGAAACACCATATATTTT. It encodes CASSTQSQGNTIYF.

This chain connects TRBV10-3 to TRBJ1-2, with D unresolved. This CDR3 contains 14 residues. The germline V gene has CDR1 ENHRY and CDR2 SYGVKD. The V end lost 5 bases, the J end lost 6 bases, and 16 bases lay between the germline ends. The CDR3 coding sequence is TGTGCCATCAGTCTCGACTACCAATCAGATGGCTACACCTTC. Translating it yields CAISLDYQSDGYTF.

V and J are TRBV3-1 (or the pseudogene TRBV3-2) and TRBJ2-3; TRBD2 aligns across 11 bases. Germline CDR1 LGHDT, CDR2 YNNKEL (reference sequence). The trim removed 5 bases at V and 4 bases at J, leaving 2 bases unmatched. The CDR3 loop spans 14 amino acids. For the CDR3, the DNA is TGTGCCAGCAGCGTAGCGGGGGGGTCAGATACGCAGTATTTT. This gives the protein CASSVAGGSDTQYF.

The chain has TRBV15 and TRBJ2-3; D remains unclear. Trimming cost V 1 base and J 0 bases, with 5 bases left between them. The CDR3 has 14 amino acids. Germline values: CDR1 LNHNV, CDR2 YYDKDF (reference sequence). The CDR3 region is CATSRGQSTDTQYF. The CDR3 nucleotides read TGTGCCACCAGCAGAGGTCAGAGCACAGATACGCAGTATTTT.

The CDR3 coding sequence is TGTGCCAGCAGCTTTTACGGTTCCAGGACAGATACGCAGTATTTT. Encoded protein: CASSFYGSRTDTQYF. The V gene is TRBV7-8, the J gene TRBJ2-3; no clear D. Deletions cut 3 bases from V and 3 bases from J, with 13 bases between. The V gene's germline CDR1 is SGHVS and CDR2 FQNEAQ. CDR3 length: 15 residues.

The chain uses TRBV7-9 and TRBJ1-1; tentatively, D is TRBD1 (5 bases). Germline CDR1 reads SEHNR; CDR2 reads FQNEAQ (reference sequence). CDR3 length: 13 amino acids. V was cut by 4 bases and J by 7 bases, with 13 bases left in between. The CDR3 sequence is CASSSLYQGEAFF. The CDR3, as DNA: TGTGCCAGCAGCTCGCTTTACCAGGGTGAAGCTTTCTTT.

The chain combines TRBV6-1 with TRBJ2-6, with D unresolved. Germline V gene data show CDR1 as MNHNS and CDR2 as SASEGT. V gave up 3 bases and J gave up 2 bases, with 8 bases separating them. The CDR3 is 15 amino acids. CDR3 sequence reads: CASSDDIPGANVLTF. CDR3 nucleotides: TGTGCCAGCAGTGATGACATTCCTGGGGCCAACGTCCTGACTTTC.

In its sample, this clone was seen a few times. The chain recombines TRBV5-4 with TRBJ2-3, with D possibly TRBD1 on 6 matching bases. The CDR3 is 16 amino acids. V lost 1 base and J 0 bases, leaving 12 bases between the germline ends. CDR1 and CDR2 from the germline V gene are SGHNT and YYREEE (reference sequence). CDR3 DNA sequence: TGTGCCAGCAGCTTGCGTTTGGGGGCTAGCACAGATACGCAGTATTTT. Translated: CASSLRLGASTDTQYF.

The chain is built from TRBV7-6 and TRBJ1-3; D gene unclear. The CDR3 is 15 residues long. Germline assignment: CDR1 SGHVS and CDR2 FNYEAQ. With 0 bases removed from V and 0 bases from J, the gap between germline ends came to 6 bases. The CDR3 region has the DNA TGTGCCAGCAGCTTAGCGGCCTTCTCTGGAAACACCATATATTTT. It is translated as CASSLAAFSGNTIYF.

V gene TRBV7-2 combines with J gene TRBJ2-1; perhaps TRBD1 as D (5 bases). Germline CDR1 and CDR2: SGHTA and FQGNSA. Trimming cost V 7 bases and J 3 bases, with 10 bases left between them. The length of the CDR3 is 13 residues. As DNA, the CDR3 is TGTGCCAGCACCAAAGGACACTACAATGAGCAGTTCTTC. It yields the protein CASTKGHYNEQFF.

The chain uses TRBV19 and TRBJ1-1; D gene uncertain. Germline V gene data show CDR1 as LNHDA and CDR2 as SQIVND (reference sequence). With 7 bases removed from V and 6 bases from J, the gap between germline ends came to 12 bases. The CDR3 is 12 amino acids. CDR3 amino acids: CASILGGAEAFF. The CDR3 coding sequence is TGTGCCAGTATTCTGGGAGGTGCTGAAGCTTTCTTT.